What follows describes a single T cell receptor (beta chain). Its antigen is as yet unknown. The TCR beta CDR3 regions underwent amplification from RNA transcripts. HTBI primers served in a first-round RT-PCR, which a second-round multiplex PCR followed. TCRdb analysed the multiplex PCR reads with MiXCR anew, one entry per CDR3 protein. The data show almost 750,000 distinct CDR3 sequences, about 44% seen once. The CDR3 totals 15 residues. Germline V gives CDR1 SGDLS, CDR2 YYNGEE. Deletions cut 4 bases from V and 7 bases from J, with 17 bases between. These data belong to a study of Graves' ophthalmopathy and Graves' hyperthyroidism. Study-wide results and limits: Forecasting of ophthalmopathy progression by the model achieved around 71% sensitivity and about 77% specificity.

Where ophthalmopathy was present, donors had moderate-to-severe activity, CAS ≥3, NOSPECS ≥4 and duration under 3 months. Among the exclusions were patients with other autoimmune diseases, uncontrolled infections, pregnancy or lactation. The sequence derives from an adult man with Graves' ophthalmopathy. This chain connects TRBV9 to TRBJ2-2, with D possibly matching TRBD2 (6 bases). Sample: peripheral blood. In nucleotides, the CDR3 is TGTGCCAGCAGCTTCCGGGACTCCGGAGGCGGGGAGCTGTTTTTT. Protein sequence: CASSFRDSGGGELFF.